This T cell receptor beta chain was documented in a study of shared clonotypes between healthy human individuals. Germline V gives CDR1 SGHVS, CDR2 FQNEAQ. The junction had 1 base not matched to a gene; V was cut back by 3 bases and J by 0 bases. The CDR3 is 16 amino acids. Using immunoSEQ multiplex PCR, the repertoire was profiled, and TCRdb retains in-frame clones only, with some absent. Among 2.3 million or so clones listed, 90% to 95% were seen once. Recent vaccinations or acute infections were absent in the healthy HIV-negative adult donors. The chain is built from TRBV7-8 and TRBJ2-2, with 10 bases matching TRBD2. The source is a man aged 18 to 30 in good health. Some clones in this sample may be carry-over from other donors' samples. Sequenced sample: naive CD4+ T cells from PBMCs. This sample's subset: CD45RA+ positively selected. The CDR3 reads CASSFLAGANTGELFF. In DNA, the CDR3 is TGTGCCAGCAGCTTTCTAGCGGGGGCGAACACCGGGGAGCTGTTTTTT.